Below are 20 T cell receptor beta chains sequenced from a single sample in a study of blood T cell repertoires in COVID-19. The table came from immunoSEQ multiplex PCR; TCRdb's copy has only in-frame clones and leaves some out. The sample records around 200,000 clones, just under 90% being singletons. The sequencing sample was made of peripheral blood. These receptors were taken from a woman between 18 and 29 years old who had recovered from COVID-19.

CDR3 sequence: CASSASLAGGEQYF. The CDR3 DNA reads as TGTGCCAGCAGCGCAAGTCTAGCGGGAGGGGAGCAGTACTTC. The V gene is TRBV9, the J gene TRBJ2-7; 12 nucleotides align to TRBD2. The CDR3 is 14 residues long. After removal of 3 bases from V and 7 bases from J, the junction contained 5 bases not matched to a gene. In germline, CDR1 is SGDLS, CDR2 YYNGEE.

J is TRBJ2-1 and V is TRBV20-1; D gene unclear. The V end was cut by 5 bases, the J end by 8 bases, with 7 bases between. This CDR3 contains 10 residues. The germline V gene encodes CDR1 DFQATT and CDR2 SNEGSKA (reference sequence). The chain's CDR3 is CSARPHEQFF. CDR3 sequence (DNA): TGCAGTGCTCGTCCCCATGAGCAGTTCTTC.

The gene calls are TRBV7-9 and TRBJ2-3; TRBD2 matches 8 bases. Germline V gene lookup returns CDR1 SEHNR and CDR2 FQNEAQ (reference sequence). The CDR3 is 16 amino acids. The V and J ends lost 7 bases and 2 bases, in that order; junction bases with no gene match: 11. The CDR3 sequence is CASTPLSGRNTDTQYF. As DNA, the CDR3 is TGTGCCAGCACCCCCCTCAGCGGGAGAAACACAGATACGCAGTATTTT. Supplemented by reference TRBV7-9 and TRBJ2-3, the full variable domain reads DTGVSQNPRHKITKRGQNVTFRCDPISEHNRLYWYRQTLGQGPEFLTYFQNEAQLEKSRLLSDRFSAERPKGSFSTLEIQRTEQGDSAMYLCASTPLSGRNTDTQYFGPGTRLTVL.

This chain connects TRBV11-3 to TRBJ1-1, with D perhaps TRBD1 (6 bases). This CDR3 spans 13 amino acids. Trimming cost V 5 bases and J 5 bases, with 12 bases left between them. Germline V gene lookup returns CDR1 SGHNT and CDR2 YENEEA. For the CDR3, the DNA is TGTGCCAGCAGCATCGACAGGCGGACTGAAGCTTTCTTT. As protein: CASSIDRRTEAFF.

This chain connects TRBV15 to TRBJ2-1; 9 bases are shared with TRBD2. V was pared by 0 bases and J by 7 bases, with 7 bases of the junction left unmatched. The CDR3 is 16 amino acids. From germline, CDR1 is LNHNV and CDR2 YYDKDF (reference sequence). The CDR3 DNA sequence: TGTGCCACCAGCAGAGACCCTAGCGGGGAGGTTAATGAGCAGTTCTTC. Translation gives CATSRDPSGEVNEQFF.

This sequence joins TRBV6-5 and TRBJ2-3; 8 bases fit TRBD2. CDR3 length equals 14 residues. The junction had 8 bases not matched to a gene; V was cut back by 8 bases and J by 4 bases. The germline CDR1 and CDR2 sequences are MNHEY and SVGAGI. The CDR3 region is CASRNPGGADTQYF. In DNA, the CDR3 is TGTGCCAGCCGTAATCCGGGGGGGGCAGATACGCAGTATTTT.

This clone occurred a few times. This chain links TRBV2 with TRBJ2-2; weak D call: TRBD2 (5 bases). The CDR3 runs 14 residues. Deletions cut 3 bases from V and 5 bases from J, with 10 bases between. The germline gives CDR1 SNHLY, CDR2 FYNNEI. This CDR3 is CASSEGSATGELFF. In nucleotides, the CDR3 is TGTGCCAGCAGTGAGGGGAGTGCAACCGGGGAGCTGTTTTTT.

This chain uses TRBV6-5 with TRBJ2-4; a weak D match, TRBD2 (5 bases). CDR1 and CDR2 (germline): MNHEY, SVGAGI. This CDR3 is built from 16 residues. Trimming shortened V by 0 bases and J by 7 bases, and 16 bases separated the two germline ends. In DNA, the CDR3 is TGTGCCAGCAGTTACTCGATCTTTGGGTCGGGGAACATTCAGTACTTC. Its translation: CASSYSIFGSGNIQYF.

V and J are TRBV5-1 and TRBJ1-1; possibly TRBD1 for D (5 bases). The V end was cut by 2 bases, the J end by 1 base, with 9 bases between. The CDR3 loop spans 14 amino acids. CDR1 is SGHRS and CDR2 is YFSETQ in the germline V gene. CDR3 nucleotide sequence: TGCGCCAGCAGCTTCGGGGGAACGAACACTGAAGCTTTCTTT. Amino acids: CASSFGGTNTEAFF.

V usage is TRBV11-3 and J usage is TRBJ2-3; 8 bases are a match to TRBD2. With V trimmed by 3 bases and J by 1 base, 9 bases remained unmatched. The CDR3 has 17 residues. From germline, CDR1 is SGHNT and CDR2 YENEEA. The CDR3 nucleotides are TGTGCCAGCAGCTTTCGTGGTAGCGGGGATCGCACAGATACGCAGTATTTT. Its translation: CASSFRGSGDRTDTQYF. The entire variable domain, with the rest obtained from reference TRBV11-3 and TRBJ2-3, is as follows: EAGVVQSPRYKIIEKKQPVAFWCNPISGHNTLYWYLQNLGQGPELLIRYENEEAVDDSQLPKDRFSAERLKGVDSTLKIQPAELGDSAVYLCASSFRGSGDRTDTQYFGPGTRLTVL.

The chain employs TRBV6-5 and TRBJ1-1; TRBD1 matches at 8 bases. This CDR3 is 13 amino acids long. V lost 4 bases to trimming and J lost 7 bases; unmatched junction nucleotides: 5. Germline V gene lookup returns CDR1 MNHEY and CDR2 SVGAGI. The CDR3 reads CASSSLTGGEAFF. The CDR3 bases are TGTGCCAGCAGTTCCCTAACAGGGGGTGAAGCTTTCTTT.

The chain combines TRBV6-2 or TRBV6-3 with TRBJ2-3; 11 positions agree with TRBD1. The germline V gene encodes CDR1 MNHEY and CDR2 SVGEGT. The CDR3 totals 16 residues. The junction had 6 bases not matched to a gene; V was cut back by 2 bases and J by 5 bases. CDR3 sequence: CASSYSEGQGGDTQYF. In DNA, the CDR3 is TGTGCCAGCAGTTACAGTGAGGGACAGGGGGGAGATACGCAGTATTTT.

The chain is built from TRBV6-2 or TRBV6-3 and TRBJ2-7; 8 bases are shared with TRBD2. Germline-derived CDR1 and CDR2 are MNHEY and SVGEGT. J gave up 0 bases and V 3 bases, and 13 bases lay outside the gene matches. CDR3 size: 18 residues. CDR3 nucleotide sequence: TGTGCCAGCAGTTATAAACCCCGCATTAGCGGGGCCTCCTACGAGCAGTACGTC. It yields the protein CASSYKPRISGASYEQYV.

This chain connects TRBV2 to TRBJ2-1; tentatively, D is TRBD1 (5 bases). The CDR3 spans 16 residues. Trimming took off 1 base at V and 2 bases at J, with 12 bases between the two ends. The germline V gene has CDR1 SNHLY and CDR2 FYNNEI. CDR3 nucleotides: TGTGCCAGCAGTGAAGAGGCAGGGCCAGCCTACAATGAGCAGTTCTTC. This translates into CASSEEAGPAYNEQFF.

The chain employs TRBV7-3 and TRBJ2-3; 10 positions match TRBD2. CDR1 and CDR2 from the germline V gene are SGHTA and FQGTGA. Unmatched junction bases numbered 7, after V lost 3 bases and J lost 4 bases. The CDR3 covers 16 residues. The CDR3 is CASSLNEREGPDTQYF. DNA for the CDR3: TGTGCCAGCAGCTTGAACGAGCGGGAGGGCCCAGATACGCAGTATTTT.

The rearrangement joins TRBV2 to TRBJ2-3; the match to TRBD2 covers 8 bases. The CDR3 has 14 residues. V lost 7 bases and J lost 6; bases outside the gene matches: 9. The germline gives CDR1 SNHLY, CDR2 FYNNEI. The CDR3 is CASIEREPGDTQYF. The CDR3, as DNA: TGTGCCAGCATAGAGCGGGAGCCCGGGGATACGCAGTATTTT.

The CDR3 reads CASSLGTTTGELFF. In DNA, the CDR3 is TGTGCCAGCAGCTTAGGGACAACCACCGGGGAGCTGTTTTTT. The gene calls are TRBV13 and TRBJ2-2; D uncertain. The germline V and J ends were trimmed by 0 bases and 4 bases, with 6 bases remaining between them. The germline V gene has CDR1 PRHDT and CDR2 FYEKMQ (reference sequence). The CDR3 is 14 residues long.

The rearrangement joins TRBV27 to TRBJ2-5; the D gene is possibly TRBD1 (7 bases). The CDR3 sequence is 14 residues long. Trimming pared 6 bases from V and 3 bases from J, leaving 14 bases between. Germline-derived CDR1 and CDR2 are MNHEY and SMNVEV (reference sequence). CDR3 nucleotides: TGTGCCAGCAGCCCGGGGGACAGAGAAGAGACCCAGTACTTC. This sequence encodes CASSPGDREETQYF.

This clone was observed a single time. J is TRBJ1-2 and V is TRBV18; the D gene is possibly TRBD1 (5 bases). The germline V gene has CDR1 KGHSH and CDR2 LQKENI. This CDR3 region has 13 residues. V lost 3 bases, J lost 2 bases, and 7 bases lay in between. The CDR3 DNA reads TGTGCCAGCTCACCCACAGGAAACTATGGCTACACCTTC. It is translated as CASSPTGNYGYTF. The entire variable domain, with the rest obtained from reference TRBV18 and TRBJ1-2, is as follows: NAGVMQNPRHLVRRRGQEARLRCSPMKGHSHVYWYRQLPEEGLKFMVYLQKENIIDESGMPKERFSAEFPKEGPSILRIQQVVRGDSAAYFCASSPTGNYGYTFGSGTRLTVV.

This sequence joins TRBV9 and TRBJ2-6; D may be TRBD2 (6 bases). The V gene lost 5 bases and the J gene lost 2 bases, with 20 bases spanning the gap. CDR1 and CDR2 from the germline V gene are SGDLS and YYNGEE. The CDR3 runs to 18 residues. This CDR3 is CASRDSSSGGTGANVLTF. DNA for the CDR3: TGTGCCAGCAGGGACTCCTCTAGTGGGGGGACTGGGGCCAACGTCCTGACTTTC.